The 6 T cell receptor beta chains below come from one sample, sequenced in a study of OX40 agonist ivuxolimab in advanced cancers. Produced via immunoSEQ multiplex PCR; TCRdb's table is partial and in-frame only. This repertoire shows more than 60,000 clones, approximately 90% found once; its top ten account for approximately 14%. Here the sequenced sample was CD4+ or CD8+ T cells sorted from blood, taken in a trial of the OX40 agonist ivuxolimab. These receptors originate from an adult with an advanced solid tumor such as melanoma, head and neck, liver or kidney cancer.

This chain links TRBV10-2 with TRBJ2-1, with D maybe TRBD2 (5 bases). The CDR3 totals 13 residues. CDR1 is WSHSY, CDR2 SAAADI, per germline. V lost 5 bases and J 8 bases, leaving 13 bases between the germline ends. The CDR3 is CASSSFGVDEQFF. The CDR3 DNA reads as TGCGCCAGCAGTTCCTTCGGGGTGGATGAGCAGTTCTTC.

The chain joins TRBV29-1 to TRBJ2-7, with D maybe TRBD1 (6 bases). Germline V gene lookup returns CDR1 SQVTM and CDR2 ANQGSEA. Trimming stripped 7 bases from V and 2 bases from J, with 12 bases between. The CDR3 is made up of 12 amino acids. CDR3 in DNA: TGCAGCGCGCTGACAGGACCCTACGAGCAGTACTTC. This translates into CSALTGPYEQYF.

Here the CDR3 reads CASSQVGTGPYEQYF. CDR3 coding DNA: TGCGCCAGCAGCCAAGTCGGGACAGGACCCTACGAGCAGTACTTC. The J gene is TRBJ2-7, the V gene TRBV4-1; 8 nucleotides match TRBD1. There are 15 residues in the CDR3. Germline V gene data show CDR1 as MGHRA and CDR2 as YSYEKL. The trim removed 1 base at V and 2 bases at J, leaving 4 bases unmatched.

The rearrangement links TRBV2 to TRBJ1-1; D unclear. The CDR3 contains 11 residues. Germline CDR1 SNHLY, CDR2 FYNNEI. Trimming left V 7 bases short and J 6 bases short, with 9 bases between. The CDR3 protein is CASKGRSEAFF. The CDR3 DNA sequence: TGTGCCAGCAAAGGACGGTCTGAAGCTTTCTTT.

The J gene is TRBJ2-1, the V gene TRBV27; 10 nucleotides align to TRBD1. Germline-derived CDR1 and CDR2 are MNHEY and SMNVEV (reference sequence). CDR3 length: 14 residues. The V segment lost 6 bases and the J segment 8 bases; nucleotides outside the gene matches: 7. CDR3 sequence reads: CASRPGQGVDEQFF. The DNA of the CDR3 is TGTGCCAGCAGACCAGGACAGGGGGTAGATGAGCAGTTCTTC.

This clone was found once. The chain links TRBV7-7 to TRBJ2-1; 9 bases match TRBD2. V was clipped by 5 bases and J by 8 bases; unmatched bases: 10. The CDR3 sequence is 15 residues long. Germline V lookup: CDR1 SSHAT, CDR2 FNYEAQ (reference sequence). The CDR3 bases are TGTGCCAGCAGCCCCGGGGTAGCGGGAGTTGATGAGCAGTTCTTC. Its translation is CASSPGVAGVDEQFF.